This record covers a single T cell receptor beta chain. The CDR3 is 14 amino acids. Trimming took off 3 bases at V and 1 base at J, with 9 bases between the two ends. Germline V gene lookup returns CDR1 PRHDT and CDR2 FYEKMQ (reference sequence). This sample was taken from a study of blood T cell repertoires in COVID-19. About the study: Samples taken during acute and convalescent COVID-19 were collected in the United States, Italy and Spain.

As handled by the study authors: Amplification of reference gene primers provided the estimated nucleated cell counts. The table came from immunoSEQ multiplex PCR; TCRdb's copy has only in-frame clones and leaves some out. Clone size and the V and J calls come from that table; the DNA yielded D and trimming. The data contain roughly 700,000 clones, 85% to 90% of them singletons. Sequencing was carried out using peripheral blood. The rearrangement uses TRBV13 and TRBJ1-1; D is undetermined. The TCR sequence derives from a woman aged 18-29 years with acute or convalescent COVID-19. This CDR3 reads CASSFDTANTEAFF. CDR3 nucleotide sequence: TGTGCCAGCAGCTTCGACACGGCGAACACTGAAGCTTTCTTT.